One sample yielded the 14 T cell receptor beta chains listed below, sequenced in a study of OX40 agonist ivuxolimab in advanced cancers. TCRdb's copy holds only in-frame clones and misses some; the assay was immunoSEQ multiplex PCR. The sample includes some 86,000 clones, around 90% of them seen just once. Source: CD4+ or CD8+ T cells sorted from blood, taken in a trial of the OX40 agonist ivuxolimab. The receptors shown here come from an adult with an advanced solid tumor such as melanoma, head and neck, liver or kidney cancer.

The genes are TRBV9 and TRBJ2-7; D gene unclear. Trimming removed 2 bases from V and 5 bases from J, with 11 bases in between. CDR3 size: 13 residues. Germline-derived CDR1 and CDR2 are SGDLS and YYNGEE. The DNA for the CDR3 is TGTGCCAGCAGCGTGGATCTAATCGACGAGCAGTACTTC. Protein sequence: CASSVDLIDEQYF.

This chain uses TRBV7-3 with TRBJ1-2; 7 positions match TRBD1. V lost 2 bases to trimming and J lost 7 bases; unmatched junction nucleotides: 4. CDR1 SGHTA and CDR2 FQGTGA come from the germline V gene. The CDR3 contains 13 residues. CDR3 nucleotide sequence: TGTGCCAGCAGCTTATACAGGGGAGCTGGCTACACCTTC. It specifies CASSLYRGAGYTF.

The CDR3 DNA follows: TGTGCCACGCGGACTATGGAGAATTCAGATACGCAGTATTTT. It specifies CATRTMENSDTQYF. The rearrangement links TRBV10-3 to TRBJ2-3; tentative D call: TRBD2 (6 bases). The germline gives CDR1 ENHRY, CDR2 SYGVKD. V dropped 10 bases and J dropped 4 bases, with 18 bases sitting between them. The CDR3 runs 14 residues.

This rearrangement joins TRBV30 to TRBJ2-5, with D perhaps TRBD2 (6 bases). V lost 3 bases and J lost 11, with 13 bases in between. CDR1 GTSNPN and CDR2 SVGIG come from the germline V gene (reference sequence). This CDR3 has 11 amino acids. The chain's CDR3 is CAWSDPGEQYF. The CDR3 DNA sequence: TGTGCCTGGAGCGACCCGGGAGAGCAGTACTTC.

The genes are TRBV4-1 and TRBJ2-5; D is unclear. V gave up 2 bases and J gave up 3 bases, with 7 bases separating them. Per the germline V gene, CDR1 is MGHRA and CDR2 is YSYEKL. This CDR3 has 13 amino acids. CDR3 sequence reads: CASSQPGEETQYF. The CDR3 coding sequence is TGCGCCAGCAGCCAACCAGGCGAAGAGACCCAGTACTTC.

The chain couples TRBV29-1 to TRBJ1-2, with TRBD1 matching over 7 bases. V shed 4 bases, J shed 7 bases, and the junction held 6 bases outside the gene matches. The CDR3 spans 12 residues. CDR1 SQVTM and CDR2 ANQGSEA come from the germline V gene. The CDR3 DNA reads TGCAGCGTTGCTCAGGGGGGCGGTGGCTACACCTTC. Its translation: CSVAQGGGGYTF.

This chain connects TRBV27 to TRBJ2-7, with D tentatively TRBD1 or TRBD2 (5 bases each). Germline loops: CDR1 MNHEY, CDR2 SMNVEV (reference sequence). Trimming removed 1 base at V and 2 bases at J, with 21 bases between. This CDR3 has 18 residues. The CDR3 protein is CASSLYMSSRDGTYEQYF. In DNA, the CDR3 is TGTGCCAGCAGTTTATATATGTCCTCCCGGGACGGGACCTACGAGCAGTACTTC.

The CDR3 DNA reads as TGTGCCAGCAGCTCCGCGTACTCCCCTAAGACTAGCGGGAGCGACAATGAGCAGTTCTTC. It translates to CASSSAYSPKTSGSDNEQFF. The rearrangement joins TRBV9 to TRBJ2-1, with 12 nucleotides matching TRBD2. The CDR3 extends over 20 amino acids. Trimming cost V 4 bases and J 5 bases; bases outside gene matches: 19. Germline-derived CDR1 and CDR2 are SGDLS and YYNGEE.

This chain links TRBV27 with TRBJ2-5, with 7 bases matching TRBD1. The germline CDR1 and CDR2 sequences are MNHEY and SMNVEV (reference sequence). The CDR3 sequence is 14 residues long. V lost 3 bases, J lost 4 bases, and 5 bases stayed unmatched. CDR3 DNA: TGTGCCAGCAGTTTCCGGGACAGTAGAGAGACCCAGTACTTC. As protein: CASSFRDSRETQYF.

The rearrangement joins TRBV27 to TRBJ2-5, with a weak D call TRBD1 (6 bases). V was trimmed by 8 bases and J by 4 bases, leaving 17 bases between them. Looked up from germline, CDR1 is MNHEY and CDR2 is SMNVEV (reference sequence). The CDR3 runs to 14 residues. The DNA of the CDR3 is TGTGCCAGCCCTAAGGGGGAGCTAAGAGAGACCCAGTACTTC. Protein sequence: CASPKGELRETQYF.

The V gene is TRBV2, the J gene TRBJ1-5; 10 bases fit TRBD1. The V gene's germline CDR1 is SNHLY and CDR2 FYNNEI. The V and J ends lost 4 bases and 3 bases, in that order; junction bases with no gene match: 9. The CDR3 covers 17 residues. In DNA, the CDR3 is TGTGCCAGCAGTGCTATCCCGGGACAGGGGAACAATCAGCCCCAGCATTTT. It is translated as CASSAIPGQGNNQPQHF.

The chain couples TRBV27 to TRBJ2-7; D unclear. V was cut by 7 bases and J by 7 bases, with 8 bases left in between. The CDR3 runs 10 residues. Looked up from germline, CDR1 is MNHEY and CDR2 is SMNVEV (reference sequence). The CDR3, as DNA: TGTGCCAGCACTTCAAGGGAGCAGTACTTC. As protein: CASTSREQYF.

V and J are TRBV29-1 and TRBJ1-1, with D perhaps matching TRBD1 (5 bases). The CDR3 runs to 11 residues. V was pared by 5 bases and J by 6 bases, with 10 bases between. From germline, CDR1 is SQVTM and CDR2 ANQGSEA. This CDR3 reads CSVTDIAEAFF. The DNA of the CDR3 is TGCAGCGTTACGGACATCGCTGAAGCTTTCTTT.

This clone is a singleton in its sample. The chain recombines TRBV7-9 with TRBJ1-1; D call uncertain. The germline gives CDR1 SEHNR, CDR2 FQNEAQ (reference sequence). V lost 5 bases to trimming and J lost 2 bases, with 9 bases between them. The CDR3 runs 13 residues. The CDR3 sequence is CASSPSLNTEAFF. CDR3 coding DNA: TGTGCCAGCAGCCCCTCGCTTAACACTGAAGCTTTCTTT.